This TCR beta chain appears in the sequencing data of a study of cytomegalovirus exposure and HLA in healthy donors. Study-wide points: Later analysis identified several of the most significant clusters that appeared linked to common viral pathogens.

Regarding this clone: Its matching antigen is unknown.

The PCR made use of 60 Vbeta and 13 Jbeta primers. Here immunoSEQ multiplex PCR was the method, and the copy in TCRdb shows in-frame clones only, minus some. The data contain 110,000 or so clones, 70% to 85% of them singletons. Germline loops: CDR1 SNHLY, CDR2 FYNNEI. The germline V and J ends were trimmed by 6 bases and 1 base, with 10 bases remaining between them. The CDR3 is 14 residues long. The chain links TRBV2 to TRBJ2-1; D call uncertain. Sequencing was done on a sample of PBMCs. The TCR sequence derives from a man between 18 and 35 years old in good health and CMV-seropositive. The CDR3 DNA reads TGTGCCAGCAGACGCGATCATTCCTACAATGAGCAGTTCTTC. This encodes CASRRDHSYNEQFF.